The 14 T cell receptor beta chains below come from one sample, sequenced in a study of blood T cell repertoires in COVID-19. Assay: immunoSEQ multiplex PCR; the TCRdb copy retains only in-frame clones and omits some. The repertoire includes just over 250,000 clones, 87% of them detected once, and 2.3% sits in the top ten. Sequenced sample: peripheral blood. The source of these receptors is a woman between 45 and 60 years old with acute or convalescent COVID-19.

This clone appeared a few times. The rearrangement uses TRBV11-2 and TRBJ1-3; no clear D. Germline V CDR1 and CDR2: SGHAT, FQNNGV. This CDR3 contains 14 residues. Trimming removed 6 bases from V and 0 bases from J, with 9 bases in between. CDR3 region: CASSRTSSGNTIYF. The CDR3 DNA sequence: TGTGCCAGCAGTCGTACATCCTCTGGAAACACCATATATTTT.

The chain uses TRBV6-5 and TRBJ2-7; TRBD1 matches at 10 bases. The trim removed 9 bases at V and 2 bases at J, leaving 4 bases unmatched. The CDR3 has 13 residues. CDR1 and CDR2 (germline): MNHEY, SVGAGI. The CDR3 nucleotides are TGTGCCAGTCGGACAGGGGGGGCCTACGAGCAGTACTTC. Residues: CASRTGGAYEQYF.

The chain joins TRBV29-1 to TRBJ1-5, with D possibly TRBD1 on 5 matching bases. CDR1 is SQVTM, CDR2 ANQGSEA, per germline. V was shortened by 7 bases and J by 3 bases, with 13 bases between the two germline ends. The CDR3 length is 13 residues. The CDR3 coding sequence is TGCAGCGCCCGAGACAGTCCCAATCAGCCCCAGCATTTT. Its protein product is CSARDSPNQPQHF.

To note about this clone: Other DNA sequences within the sample encode an identical CDR3. CDR3 protein: CASSYSGTLNTEAFF. The CDR3 DNA sequence: TGTGCCAGCAGTTACTCGGGCACACTGAACACTGAAGCTTTCTTT. The V call is TRBV6-5, the J call TRBJ1-1; the D is unclear. The CDR3 length is 15 residues. V was cut by 0 bases and J by 0 bases, with 8 bases left in between. Germline CDR1 MNHEY, CDR2 SVGAGI.

The genes are TRBV10-3 and TRBJ2-3; 7 bases are shared with TRBD2. This CDR3 has 16 residues. Trimming took 0 bases from V and 1 from J; bases not matched to a gene: 4. The germline gives CDR1 ENHRY, CDR2 SYGVKD. CDR3 DNA: TGTGCCATCAGTGAGTCGTCGGGAGGAGGCACAGATACGCAGTATTTT. Translation: CAISESSGGGTDTQYF.

V usage is TRBV15 and J usage is TRBJ1-5, with 11 bases that match TRBD1. J lost 7 bases, V lost 3 bases, and 8 bases had no gene match. Germline V gene data show CDR1 as LNHNV and CDR2 as YYDKDF (reference sequence). The CDR3 has 16 residues. The CDR3 DNA reads as TGTGCCACCAGCAGGGGGACAGGGGGGAAAGACCAGCCCCAGCATTTT. Its protein is CATSRGTGGKDQPQHF.

CDR3 in amino acids: CASSLGQGGSSGNTIYF. In DNA form, the CDR3 reads TGCGCCAGCAGCCTAGGACAGGGAGGCAGCTCTGGAAACACCATATATTTT. The chain couples TRBV4-3 to TRBJ1-3, with 8 bases matching TRBD1. The CDR3 has 17 residues. Germline CDR1 is LGHNA and CDR2 is YSLEER. Germline trimming cut 4 bases from V and 0 bases from J; bases unmatched to any gene: 8.

V and J are TRBV4-3 and TRBJ2-1; TRBD2 matches 7 bases. Germline V gives CDR1 LGHNA, CDR2 YSLEER. The V and J ends lost 1 base and 10 bases, in that order; junction bases with no gene match: 7. The CDR3 consists of 14 residues. The CDR3 loop reads CASSQGGPGGEQFF. As DNA, the CDR3 is TGCGCCAGCAGCCAAGGGGGCCCGGGGGGAGAGCAGTTCTTC.

V usage is TRBV7-2 and J usage is TRBJ2-7; 8 nucleotides agree with TRBD1. CDR3 size: 15 residues. V dropped 5 bases and J dropped 4; count of bases not matched to a gene: 10. Germline V lookup: CDR1 SGHTA, CDR2 FQGNSA. The DNA for the CDR3 is TGTGCCAGCAGCCGTGAAGACAGGGGTGTTTACGAGCAGTACTTC. The encoded protein is CASSREDRGVYEQYF.

J is TRBJ1-1 and V is TRBV18, with D tentatively TRBD1 (5 bases). The germline CDR1 and CDR2 sequences are KGHSH and LQKENI. V was trimmed by 1 base and J by 1 base, leaving 10 bases between them. The CDR3 contains 15 residues. The CDR3 reads CASSPLGQGNTEAFF. As DNA, the CDR3 is TGTGCCAGCTCACCACTCGGGCAGGGGAACACTGAAGCTTTCTTT.

The rearrangement links TRBV18 to TRBJ1-1, with TRBD1 matching 10 bases. The CDR3 has 15 amino acids. In germline, CDR1 is KGHSH, CDR2 LQKENI. V lost 4 bases and J lost 5; bases outside the gene matches: 7. The CDR3 sequence is CASSRPGTGVTEAFF. In DNA, the CDR3 is TGTGCCAGCTCACGACCCGGGACAGGGGTGACTGAAGCTTTCTTT.

The chain employs TRBV19 and TRBJ2-2, with TRBD2 identical over 11 bases. From germline, CDR1 is LNHDA and CDR2 SQIVND (reference sequence). V gave up 5 bases and J gave up 4 bases; unmatched junction bases: 6. The CDR3 has 16 residues. The CDR3 loop reads CASSSYSGRATGELFF. The CDR3 nucleotides read TGTGCCAGTAGTTCATATAGCGGGAGGGCCACCGGGGAGCTGTTTTTT.

The table lists this clone with a few counts. The V call is TRBV3-1 (or the pseudogene TRBV3-2), the J call TRBJ2-7, with 7 positions matching TRBD1. The CDR3 is 12 residues long. Germline V gives CDR1 LGHDT, CDR2 YNNKEL (reference sequence). V lost 6 bases and J lost 2; bases outside the gene matches: 1. CDR3 sequence (DNA): TGTGCCAGCAGTGACAGGGCCTACGAGCAGTACTTC. This translates into CASSDRAYEQYF.

The chain combines TRBV7-2 with TRBJ2-7, with D possibly being TRBD2 (5 bases). V was pared by 0 bases and J by 5 bases, with 5 bases between. This CDR3 contains 12 residues. Germline CDR1 is SGHTA and CDR2 is FQGNSA. The CDR3, as DNA: TGTGCCAGCAGCTTAGCGGGAGACGAGCAGTACTTC. Its translation is CASSLAGDEQYF. Using reference TRBV7-2 and TRBJ2-7 for the parts outside the CDR3, the full variable domain is GAGVSQSPSNKVTEKGKDVELRCDPISGHTALYWYRQSLGQGLEFLIYFQGNSAPDKSGLPSDRFSAERTGGSVSTLTIQRTQQEDSAVYLCASSLAGDEQYFGPGTRLTVT.